This T cell receptor beta chain was sequenced during a study of blood T cell repertoires in COVID-19. Study as a whole: COVID-19 samples, acute and convalescent, were from the United States, Italy and Spain. Nucleic acid was either cDNA or gDNA, and it came from T cells, B-cell-depleted T cells, or PBMCs.

Authors' processing steps: Counts of nucleated cells, estimated from reference gene primer amplification, were obtained. Profiled with immunoSEQ multiplex PCR; TCRdb holds only in-frame clones, not every one. The V and J calls and clone size are taken from that table; D and trimming were inferred from the DNA. Of roughly 60,000 clones listed, 80% to 85% were seen once; the top ten hold about 6%. The CDR3 runs 12 residues. CDR1 MGHDK and CDR2 SYGVNS come from the germline V gene. V lost 6 bases to trimming and J lost 0 bases, with 6 bases between them. Sequenced material: peripheral blood. This TCR was recovered from a human donor in a cohort sampled during active or convalescent COVID-19. The V call is TRBV25-1, the J call TRBJ2-7; no reliable D call. The CDR3 is CASRQYSYEQYF. DNA for the CDR3: TGTGCCAGCAGACAGTACTCCTACGAGCAGTACTTC.